The 4 T cell receptor beta chains in this list originate from one sample, sequenced in a study of T cell clonality in common variable immunodeficiency. Overall study findings and caveats: In common variable immunodeficiency, TCR beta chains reportedly carried fewer deletions and N-nucleotide insertions.

Here immunoSEQ multiplex PCR was the method, and the copy in TCRdb shows in-frame clones only, minus some. The profile covers over 30,000 clones, none occurring a single time. No antigens are known for them. Sequencing was performed on peripheral blood mononuclear cells. The receptor source for this set is a human donor with common variable immunodeficiency.

In its sample, this clone was seen a few times. The CDR3 end is not reached by the read, which stops 3 residues before it; the germline J gene fills it in. The rearrangement joins TRBV18 to TRBJ1-1; 9 bases are shared with TRBD1. V shed 6 bases, J shed 0 bases, and the junction held 2 bases outside the gene matches. The germline V gene has CDR1 KGHSH and CDR2 LQKENI. CDR3 length: 14 amino acids. The sequenced CDR3 bases are TGTGCCAGCTCCGGACAGGGGTTGAACACTGAA. Its translation is CASSGQGLNTE. The entire CDR3 protein is CASSGQGLNTEAFF.

This clone was picked up a small number of times. The read finishes 3 residues shy of the CDR3 end, and the germline J gene is used to complete it. The rearrangement links TRBV2 to TRBJ1-2, with D hard to call. The CDR3 covers 15 residues. The V gene lost 2 bases and the J gene lost 2 bases, with 12 bases spanning the gap. Per germline, CDR1 SNHLY and CDR2 FYNNEI. CDR3 DNA (partial): TGTGCCAGCAGTGAATCGGGCGCGGGCAACTATGGC. Amino acids: CASSESGAGNYG. The complete CDR3 reads CASSESGAGNYGYTF.

This clone has at least ten counts. The DNA ends 3 residues before the CDR3 does, and the rest of the CDR3 is filled in from the germline J gene. The rearrangement uses TRBV5-1 and TRBJ1-1, with D tentatively TRBD1 (5 bases). Germline V lookup: CDR1 SGHRS, CDR2 YFSETQ. CDR3 length: 14 amino acids. With 4 bases removed from V and 7 bases from J, the gap between germline ends came to 17 bases. The part of the CDR3 DNA that was read is TGCGCCAGCAGCCGTGTGGGGGGACGAAATGAA. As protein: CASSRVGGRNE. The entire CDR3 sequence reads CASSRVGGRNEAFF.

As concerns this clone: The read halts 3 residues ahead of the CDR3 end, with the missing end drawn from the germline J gene. The gene calls are TRBV19 and TRBJ2-3, with 9 bases that match TRBD2. In germline, CDR1 is LNHDA, CDR2 SQIVND (reference sequence). J was trimmed by 1 base and V by 5 bases; bases with no gene match: 4. The CDR3 runs to 15 residues. CDR3 sequence: CASSLQRGGTDTQYF. CDR3 DNA (partial): TGTGCCAGTAGTCTCCAGCGGGGGGGCACAGATACG.